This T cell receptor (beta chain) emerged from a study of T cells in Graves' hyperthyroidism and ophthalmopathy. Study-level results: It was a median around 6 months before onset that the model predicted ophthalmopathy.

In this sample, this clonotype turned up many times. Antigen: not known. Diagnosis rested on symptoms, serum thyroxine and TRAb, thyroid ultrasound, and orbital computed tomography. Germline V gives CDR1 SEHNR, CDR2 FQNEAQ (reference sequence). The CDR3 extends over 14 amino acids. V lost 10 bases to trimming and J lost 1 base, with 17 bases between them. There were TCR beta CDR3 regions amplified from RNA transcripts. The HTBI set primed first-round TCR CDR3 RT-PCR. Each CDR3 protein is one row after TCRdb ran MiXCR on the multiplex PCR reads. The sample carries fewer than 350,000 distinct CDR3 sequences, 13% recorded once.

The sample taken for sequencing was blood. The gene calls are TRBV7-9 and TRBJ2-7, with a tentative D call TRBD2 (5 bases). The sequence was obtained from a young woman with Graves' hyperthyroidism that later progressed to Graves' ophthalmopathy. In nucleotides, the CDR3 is TGTGCCACCGACGGAAGCGGCCTATCCTACGAGCAGTACTTC. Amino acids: CATDGSGLSYEQYF. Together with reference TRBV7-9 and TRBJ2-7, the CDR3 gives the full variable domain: DTGVSQNPRHKITKRGQNVTFRCDPISEHNRLYWYRQTLGQGPEFLTYFQNEAQLEKSRLLSDRFSAERPKGSFSTLEIQRTEQGDSAMYLCATDGSGLSYEQYFGPGTRLTVT.